These 25 T cell receptor beta chains share one sample of origin, sequenced in a study of OX40 agonist ivuxolimab in advanced cancers. The protocol was immunoSEQ multiplex PCR, while the TCRdb copy is restricted to in-frame clones and leaves out a portion. The table has just over 80,000 clones, roughly 88% seen once; the top ten hold 0.65% to 0.8%. This sample comprised CD4+ or CD8+ T cells sorted from blood, obtained in a trial of the OX40 agonist ivuxolimab. The receptors shown here come from an adult with an advanced solid tumor such as melanoma, head and neck, liver or kidney cancer.

The chain is built from TRBV30 and TRBJ2-3; weak D call: TRBD2 (6 bases). Trimming pared 0 bases from V and 1 base from J, leaving 11 bases between. This CDR3 is built from 15 residues. Germline CDR1 is GTSNPN and CDR2 is SVGIG (reference sequence). The CDR3 nucleotides are TGTGCCTGGAGTGTACGGGCGGGACGCACAGATACGCAGTATTTT. This encodes CAWSVRAGRTDTQYF.

This clone was counted once. The chain has TRBV19 and TRBJ2-3; the D gene could be TRBD1 or TRBD2 (5 bases each). The CDR3 has 13 residues. With 5 bases removed from V and 6 bases from J, the gap between germline ends came to 12 bases. Germline V CDR1 and CDR2: LNHDA, SQIVND (reference sequence). The CDR3 DNA reads as TGTGCCAGTAGTCTACTGGGACGGGATACGCAGTATTTT. Translation gives CASSLLGRDTQYF.

As concerns this clone: This specimen includes other DNA sequences encoding the same CDR3. The chain couples TRBV5-1 to TRBJ2-1; D tentatively fits TRBD1 or TRBD2 (5 bases each). The length of the CDR3 is 16 residues. V was cut by 0 bases and J by 5 bases, with 15 bases left in between. CDR1 is SGHRS, CDR2 YFSETQ, per germline. CDR3 loop: CASSLAVGVVNNEQFF. The CDR3 bases are TGCGCCAGCAGCTTGGCGGTGGGGGTGGTGAACAATGAGCAGTTCTTC.

The chain has TRBV19 and TRBJ2-1; no definite D call. The V end lost 0 bases, the J end lost 7 bases, and 19 bases lay between the germline ends. CDR1 is LNHDA and CDR2 is SQIVND in the germline V gene (reference sequence). This CDR3 region has 17 residues. In DNA, the CDR3 is TGTGCCAGTAGTATAGACAGTAACCCCTCTTCGTGGAATGAGCAGTTCTTC. It translates to CASSIDSNPSSWNEQFF.

This clone was seen a few times. For the CDR3, the DNA is TGTGCCAGCAGTTTATCGACGGGGGGCGTATACGAGCAGTACTTC. Protein sequence: CASSLSTGGVYEQYF. The chain recombines TRBV27 with TRBJ2-7; weak D call: TRBD2 (7 bases). This CDR3 spans 15 amino acids. The V end was cut by 0 bases, the J end by 4 bases, with 13 bases between. Germline loops: CDR1 MNHEY, CDR2 SMNVEV (reference sequence).

This chain connects TRBV7-9 to TRBJ2-3; TRBD2 matches at 10 bases. The CDR3 runs 16 residues. Per germline, CDR1 SEHNR and CDR2 FQNEAQ (reference sequence). Unmatched junction bases numbered 2, after V lost 2 bases and J lost 0 bases. CDR3 amino acids: CASSLSLAGSTDTQYF. CDR3 DNA sequence: TGTGCCAGCAGCTTATCACTAGCGGGAAGCACAGATACGCAGTATTTT.

This chain uses TRBV27 with TRBJ2-1, with D perhaps TRBD2 (8 bases). This CDR3 spans 15 amino acids. The V and J ends lost 6 bases and 8 bases respectively, with 20 bases between them. The V gene's germline CDR1 is MNHEY and CDR2 SMNVEV (reference sequence). The CDR3 is CASRPSGLGGHEQFF. The CDR3 DNA reads as TGTGCCAGCAGGCCCTCGGGACTAGGGGGCCATGAGCAGTTCTTC.

The chain carries TRBV18 and TRBJ2-2; D tentatively reads TRBD1 or TRBD2 (6 bases each). The germline V gene encodes CDR1 KGHSH and CDR2 LQKENI. The CDR3 totals 17 residues. V lost 6 bases and J lost 0, with 17 bases in between. This chain's CDR3 is CASSLHKGGTNTGELFF. The CDR3 bases are TGTGCCAGCTCCCTACACAAAGGGGGGACGAACACCGGGGAGCTGTTTTTT.

This chain joins TRBV6-5 and TRBJ2-7; TRBD2 agrees at 9 bases. CDR3 length equals 14 residues. V gave up 8 bases and J gave up 5 bases; unmatched junction bases: 10. Germline CDR1 MNHEY, CDR2 SVGAGI. For the CDR3, the DNA is TGTGCCAGCGAAGAGGCGGGAGGGCCGAACGAGCAGTACTTC. Residues: CASEEAGGPNEQYF.

The V and J genes are TRBV5-4 and TRBJ2-7; no definite D call. CDR1 and CDR2 (germline): SGHNT, YYREEE (reference sequence). V lost 2 bases and J lost 1, with 10 bases in between. This CDR3 has 14 amino acids. In DNA form, the CDR3 reads TGTGCCAGCAGCTTTTTTTCGGGTTCCTACGAGCAGTACTTC. It codes for CASSFFSGSYEQYF.

Notes on this clone: The junction departs from the called germline gene at one end, perhaps through a read error. The chain employs TRBV10-1 and TRBJ2-3, with TRBD2 matching over 9 bases. There are 18 residues in the CDR3. Germline CDR1 reads WNHNN; CDR2 reads SYGVQD (reference sequence). CDR3 sequence: CASSESMAGGQPSPPRDF. CDR3 DNA sequence: TGCGCCAGCAGTGAGTCGATGGCGGGAGGGCAACCTTCTCCTCCACGGGATTTT.

This rearrangement joins TRBV9 to TRBJ2-6, with 8 positions matching TRBD1. Germline loops: CDR1 SGDLS, CDR2 YYNGEE. This CDR3 has 18 amino acids. With 6 bases clipped from V and 5 bases from J, the junction kept 16 bases outside the gene matches. CDR3 bases: TGTGCCAGCACCGCACCGGGACAGGTTGACGCTAGGGCCAACGTCCTGACTTTC. Its protein product is CASTAPGQVDARANVLTF. Supplemented by reference TRBV9 and TRBJ2-6, the full variable domain reads DSGVTQTPKHLITATGQRVTLRCSPRSGDLSVYWYQQSLDQGLQFLIQYYNGEERAKGNILERFSAQQFPDLHSELNLSSLELGDSALYFCASTAPGQVDARANVLTFGAGSRLTVL.

V and J are TRBV7-9 and TRBJ1-3; tentatively, D is TRBD1 (5 bases). V lost 1 base, J lost 1 base, and 8 bases lay in between. CDR3 length: 15 amino acids. CDR1 is SEHNR and CDR2 is FQNEAQ in the germline V gene (reference sequence). This CDR3 reads CASSLGDLSGNTIYF. The CDR3 DNA reads as TGTGCCAGCAGCTTAGGGGACCTTTCTGGAAACACCATATATTTT.

This chain connects TRBV30 to TRBJ2-1, with TRBD2 identical over 7 bases. The CDR3 covers 14 residues. Germline values: CDR1 GTSNPN, CDR2 SVGIG (reference sequence). V was pared by 0 bases and J by 7 bases, with 6 bases of the junction left unmatched. For the CDR3, the DNA is TGTGCCTGGAGTGTACGCGGGGGTGGGAATGAGCAGTTCTTC. Its protein product is CAWSVRGGGNEQFF.

The rearrangement joins TRBV19 to TRBJ1-5; D unclear. The CDR3 consists of 14 residues. Between the trimmed V and J ends, which lost 9 bases and 0 bases, there was a span of 12 bases. Germline assignment: CDR1 LNHDA and CDR2 SQIVND (reference sequence). The CDR3 DNA reads TGTGCCAGCAGAGTTGTTTATAGCAATCAGCCCCAGCATTTT. It translates to CASRVVYSNQPQHF.

The gene calls are TRBV2 and TRBJ2-5; D not certain. CDR3 length: 15 residues. In germline, CDR1 is SNHLY, CDR2 FYNNEI. V lost 2 bases and J lost 5, with 15 bases in between. The CDR3 reads CASSEIDMGLETQYF. Written as DNA, the CDR3 is TGTGCCAGCAGTGAAATCGACATGGGCTTGGAGACCCAGTACTTC.

The chain carries TRBV7-6 and TRBJ2-5; 13 bases map to TRBD2. This CDR3 is 16 amino acids long. J lost 5 bases, V lost 4 bases, and 7 bases had no gene match. Germline V lookup: CDR1 SGHVS, CDR2 FNYEAQ. CDR3 sequence reads: CASSWTSGSLGETQYF. In DNA form, the CDR3 reads TGTGCCAGCAGCTGGACTAGCGGGAGTTTGGGGGAGACCCAGTACTTC.

This clone showed up just once. The chain carries TRBV5-4 and TRBJ2-3; 9 bases map to TRBD2. From germline, CDR1 is SGHNT and CDR2 YYREEE (reference sequence). This CDR3 comprises 14 residues. The V gene end was trimmed by 3 bases and the J gene end by 7 bases; junction bases not matched to a gene: 6. The CDR3 protein is CASSSGLAQHTQYF. The CDR3 nucleotides are TGTGCCAGCAGCTCCGGACTAGCGCAACATACGCAGTATTTT.

In this sample, this clone turned up once. The chain links TRBV4-1 to TRBJ1-2, with 12 nucleotides matching TRBD1. V lost 1 base and J lost 7; bases outside the gene matches: 16. Germline CDR1 and CDR2: MGHRA and YSYEKL. This CDR3 region has 19 residues. The CDR3 protein is CASSQAPGTGGFVSFGYTF. Written as DNA, the CDR3 is TGCGCCAGCAGCCAAGCCCCCGGGACAGGGGGCTTCGTGAGCTTTGGCTACACCTTC.

The chain has TRBV7-2 and TRBJ2-7; 8 nucleotides align to TRBD2. V was clipped by 1 base and J by 3 bases; unmatched bases: 5. The CDR3 runs to 15 residues. Germline V gives CDR1 SGHTA, CDR2 FQGNSA. In DNA, the CDR3 is TGTGCCAGCAGCTTAGGTAGTAGCGGGGTCTACGAGCAGTACTTC. Translation: CASSLGSSGVYEQYF.

CDR3 nucleotide sequence: TGTGCCTGGAGTGTGGGATTCTCTGGAAACACCATATATTTT. Protein product: CAWSVGFSGNTIYF. The rearrangement links TRBV30 to TRBJ1-3; D remains ambiguous. Per germline, CDR1 GTSNPN and CDR2 SVGIG (reference sequence). The CDR3 runs 14 residues. V was pared by 0 bases and J by 0 bases, with 6 bases between.

The CDR3 nucleotides read TGTGCCAGTGGACTAGGCACAGATACGCAGTATTTT. Translation: CASGLGTDTQYF. The J gene is TRBJ2-3, the V gene TRBV2, with 7 bases that match TRBD2. Losses at the gene ends were 9 bases for V and 1 base for J; bases not matched to a gene: 1. In germline, CDR1 is SNHLY, CDR2 FYNNEI. The CDR3 loop spans 12 amino acids.

The chain combines TRBV30 with TRBJ2-3; 7 bases fit TRBD2. Germline V gene sequence: CDR1 GTSNPN, CDR2 SVGIG (reference sequence). This CDR3 contains 12 residues. J was trimmed by 11 bases and V by 1 base; bases with no gene match: 6. CDR3 sequence (DNA): TGTGCCTGGAGTGCTGGGACTACCAAGCAGTATTTT. It encodes CAWSAGTTKQYF.

The chain recombines TRBV13 with TRBJ1-2; tentative D call: TRBD1 (5 bases). Trimming cost V 0 bases and J 5 bases, with 10 bases left between them. The CDR3 has 14 amino acids. Germline V gene lookup returns CDR1 PRHDT and CDR2 FYEKMQ (reference sequence). CDR3 residues: CASSLGLPGYGYTF. The CDR3, as DNA: TGTGCCAGCAGCTTAGGCCTCCCAGGGTATGGCTACACCTTC.

There are a few counts of this clone. J is TRBJ1-6 and V is TRBV30, with 9 bases fitting TRBD1. The CDR3 extends over 15 amino acids. Looked up from germline, CDR1 is GTSNPN and CDR2 is SVGIG (reference sequence). V shed 2 bases, J shed 7 bases, and the junction held 6 bases outside the gene matches. DNA of the CDR3: TGTGCCTGGAGTATTGGGACAGGGCGGAATTCACCCCTCCACTTT. This sequence encodes CAWSIGTGRNSPLHF.